These 20 T cell receptor beta chains came from one sample sequenced in a study of T cells in Graves' hyperthyroidism and ophthalmopathy. Amplification of TCR beta CDR3 regions used RNA as the template. Initially, a first-round RT-PCR of the TCR CDR3 employed the HTBI primer set. TCRdb redid the calling of the multiplex PCR reads with MiXCR, one entry per CDR3 protein. Among around 580,000 distinct CDR3 sequences, roughly 46% were seen once, and the ten largest hold approximately 7.5%. Sequencing input: peripheral blood or thyroid tissue (not recorded which). The receptors stem from a woman aged 18-29 years with Graves' hyperthyroidism.

The genes are TRBV20-1 and TRBJ2-7; TRBD2 matches 10 bases. The CDR3 spans 15 residues. Germline values: CDR1 DFQATT, CDR2 SNEGSKA (reference sequence). V lost 5 bases, J lost 5 bases, and 12 bases stayed unmatched. The CDR3 here is CSAHGGASGSHEQYF. CDR3 in DNA: TGCAGTGCTCACGGCGGGGCTAGCGGGAGCCACGAGCAGTACTTC.

This chain connects TRBV7-2 to TRBJ2-7; 9 bases align to TRBD1. Judging by the DNA end, TRBJ2-4 fits better; the J call may be wrong. The germline CDR1 and CDR2 sequences are SGHTA and FQGNSA. The CDR3 extends over 15 amino acids. CDR3 in DNA: TGTGCCAGCAGTCTACAGGGGGCTACCAAAAACATTCAGTACTTC. Translation: CASSLQGATKNIQYF.

The V and J genes are TRBV7-9 and TRBJ1-5, with D hard to call. The V gene's germline CDR1 is SEHNR and CDR2 FQNEAQ (reference sequence). V lost 0 bases, J lost 11 bases, and 2 bases lay in between. The CDR3 loop spans 10 amino acids. CDR3 amino acids: CASSLASQHF. In DNA form, the CDR3 reads TGTGCCAGCAGCTTAGCGTCCCAGCATTTT.

This clonotype occurred once. The rearrangement uses TRBV9 and TRBJ2-5; 8 bases fit TRBD1. With V trimmed by 7 bases and J by 7 bases, 9 bases remained unmatched. This CDR3 is 13 amino acids long. The germline V gene has CDR1 SGDLS and CDR2 YYNGEE. As DNA, the CDR3 is TGTGCCAGCTCAGCCGACAGGGGAGGGACCCAGTACTTC. As protein: CASSADRGGTQYF.

Points on this clonotype: This may be a read error: a much more frequent sequence differs by one nucleotide. Here the CDR3 reads CASSPLGGMNTEAFF. The CDR3 DNA sequence: TGTGCCAGCAGCCCTCTAGGGGGGATGAACACTGAAGCTTTCTTT. V and J are TRBV13 and TRBJ1-1; the D gene is possibly TRBD1 (6 bases). Per germline, CDR1 PRHDT and CDR2 FYEKMQ (reference sequence). The CDR3 is made up of 15 amino acids. V lost 5 bases to trimming and J lost 0 bases, with 13 bases between them.

V gene TRBV20-1 combines with J gene TRBJ1-2; 10 nucleotides match TRBD1. Germline V CDR1 and CDR2: DFQATT, SNEGSKA (reference sequence). This CDR3 comprises 14 residues. The ends lost 5 bases at V and 4 bases at J; junction bases unmatched: 7. The CDR3 protein is CSAPDRGQSYGYTF. CDR3 DNA: TGCAGTGCTCCTGACAGGGGGCAGAGCTATGGCTACACCTTC.

This clonotype was recorded once. The V and J genes are TRBV20-1 and TRBJ2-5; no clear D. The germline V gene encodes CDR1 DFQATT and CDR2 SNEGSKA (reference sequence). The CDR3 spans 15 residues. V lost 0 bases and J 1 base, leaving 12 bases between the germline ends. The CDR3 loop is CSARDYGHGQETQYF. As DNA, the CDR3 is TGCAGTGCTAGAGATTATGGGCATGGCCAAGAGACCCAGTACTTC.

The CDR3 region is CSWESDTDTQYF. The CDR3 DNA follows: TGCAGTTGGGAATCGGACACAGATACGCAGTATTTT. The rearrangement uses TRBV20-1 and TRBJ2-3; D gene unclear. There are 12 residues in the CDR3. V was pared by 8 bases and J by 2 bases, with 11 bases between. The V gene's germline CDR1 is DFQATT and CDR2 SNEGSKA (reference sequence).

The rearrangement links TRBV2 to TRBJ1-2, with 7 bases aligning to TRBD1. V lost 1 base and J lost 1; bases outside the gene matches: 18. Looked up from germline, CDR1 is SNHLY and CDR2 is FYNNEI. The length of the CDR3 is 20 residues. CDR3 amino acids: CASSEEGRGRGAVFNYGYTF. The CDR3 bases are TGTGCCAGCAGTGAAGAAGGTAGAGGCAGGGGGGCGGTGTTTAACTATGGCTACACCTTC.

J is TRBJ2-5 and V is TRBV6-6; no clear D. CDR1 is MNHNY, CDR2 SVGAGI, per germline (reference sequence). The CDR3 has 14 residues. Between the trimmed V and J ends, which lost 2 bases and 4 bases, there was a span of 11 bases. CDR3: CASSYPGMTETQYF. The CDR3 DNA sequence: TGTGCCAGCAGTTACCCTGGGATGACAGAGACCCAGTACTTC.

The rearrangement links TRBV12-3 or TRBV12-4 to TRBJ2-2, with D possibly being TRBD1 (5 bases). This CDR3 is 15 amino acids long. Deletions cut 6 bases from V and 1 base from J, with 12 bases between. The chain's CDR3 is CASREGAGNTGELFF. In DNA, the CDR3 is TGTGCCAGCAGAGAAGGGGCAGGGAACACCGGGGAGCTGTTTTTT.

This clonotype was observed once. This may be a read error, as it is one base from a much larger clone. This chain's CDR3 is CASSLRGWDAGELFF. The CDR3 DNA is TGTGCCAGCAGCTTACGGGGCTGGGACGCCGGGGAGCTGTTTTTT. The chain links TRBV7-9 to TRBJ2-2; the D call may be TRBD1 or TRBD2 (5 bases each). The length of the CDR3 is 15 residues. Trimming shortened V by 2 bases and J by 6 bases, and 13 bases separated the two germline ends. The germline CDR1 and CDR2 sequences are SEHNR and FQNEAQ (reference sequence). Variable domain in full (rest from reference TRBV7-9 and TRBJ2-2): DTGVSQNPRHKITKRGQNVTFRCDPISEHNRLYWYRQTLGQGPEFLTYFQNEAQLEKSRLLSDRFSAERPKGSFSTLEIQRTEQGDSAMYLCASSLRGWDAGELFFGEGSRLTVL.

This clonotype was observed a handful of times. The chain uses TRBV7-9 and TRBJ2-5; D is possibly TRBD1 (5 bases). Germline V CDR1 and CDR2: SEHNR, FQNEAQ (reference sequence). This CDR3 is 13 amino acids long. V was clipped by 8 bases and J by 2 bases, with 12 bases between them. CDR3 DNA sequence: TGTGCCAGCTCATTCCCAGGGCAAGAGACCCAGTACTTC. Translation gives CASSFPGQETQYF.

For the CDR3, the DNA is TGCAGCGTTGAAAGGCCCGGACAGGGGGGGCAGCCCCAGCATTTT. Amino acids: CSVERPGQGGQPQHF. This chain uses TRBV29-1 with TRBJ1-5, with 10 bases that match TRBD1. Germline CDR1 is SQVTM and CDR2 is ANQGSEA. The CDR3 is 15 amino acids. Germline trimming cut 2 bases from V and 7 bases from J; bases unmatched to any gene: 8.

The rearrangement uses TRBV4-2 and TRBJ1-5, with 8 bases fitting TRBD1. Germline trimming cut 4 bases from V and 6 bases from J; bases unmatched to any gene: 14. The CDR3 spans 17 residues. Germline V gives CDR1 LGHNA, CDR2 YNFKEQ. The CDR3 protein is CASSPDTQGARGQPQHF. In nucleotides, the CDR3 is TGTGCCAGCAGCCCTGACACCCAGGGGGCGCGGGGTCAGCCCCAGCATTTT.

The chain has TRBV9 and TRBJ1-1; the D is unclear. Trimming took off 0 bases at V and 7 bases at J, with 13 bases between the two ends. Germline CDR1 reads SGDLS; CDR2 reads YYNGEE. This CDR3 spans 14 amino acids. The CDR3 loop is CASSVGEKGNEAFF. Here the CDR3 DNA reads TGTGCCAGCAGCGTAGGGGAGAAGGGCAATGAAGCTTTCTTT.

This clonotype was counted many times. The chain uses TRBV29-1 and TRBJ1-4; D is uncertain. V was pared by 5 bases and J by 7 bases, with 8 bases between. This CDR3 is 11 amino acids long. CDR1 is SQVTM and CDR2 is ANQGSEA in the germline V gene. The CDR3 coding sequence is TGCAGCGTTCCCGTGCGTGAAAAACTGTTTTTT. Protein sequence: CSVPVREKLFF.

There are many counts of this clonotype. CDR3 region: CASSRGVETQYF. CDR3 DNA: TGTGCCAGCAGCAGGGGGGTTGAGACCCAGTACTTC. The rearrangement uses TRBV5-8 and TRBJ2-5; D is tentatively TRBD1 or TRBD2 (6 bases each). CDR1 is SGHTS, CDR2 YDEGEE, per germline. CDR3 length equals 12 residues. V lost 4 bases and J lost 5, with 9 bases in between.

The CDR3 region is CASKIQGGGYGYTF. As DNA, the CDR3 is TGTGCCAGCAAGATTCAGGGGGGAGGGTATGGCTACACCTTC. J is TRBJ1-2 and V is TRBV27; 7 bases fit TRBD1. The CDR3 has 14 amino acids. The V gene end was trimmed by 7 bases and the J gene end by 5 bases; junction bases not matched to a gene: 10. Per the germline V gene, CDR1 is MNHEY and CDR2 is SMNVEV (reference sequence).

In its sample, this clonotype was seen many times. The rearrangement joins TRBV9 to TRBJ1-1; possible D gene TRBD1, 5 bases. CDR3 length: 13 amino acids. V lost 0 bases, J lost 4 bases, and 7 bases lay in between. CDR1 and CDR2 (germline): SGDLS, YYNGEE. The CDR3 DNA follows: TGTGCCAGCAGCGTAGAGGGGTTCACTGAAGCTTTCTTT. It encodes CASSVEGFTEAFF.